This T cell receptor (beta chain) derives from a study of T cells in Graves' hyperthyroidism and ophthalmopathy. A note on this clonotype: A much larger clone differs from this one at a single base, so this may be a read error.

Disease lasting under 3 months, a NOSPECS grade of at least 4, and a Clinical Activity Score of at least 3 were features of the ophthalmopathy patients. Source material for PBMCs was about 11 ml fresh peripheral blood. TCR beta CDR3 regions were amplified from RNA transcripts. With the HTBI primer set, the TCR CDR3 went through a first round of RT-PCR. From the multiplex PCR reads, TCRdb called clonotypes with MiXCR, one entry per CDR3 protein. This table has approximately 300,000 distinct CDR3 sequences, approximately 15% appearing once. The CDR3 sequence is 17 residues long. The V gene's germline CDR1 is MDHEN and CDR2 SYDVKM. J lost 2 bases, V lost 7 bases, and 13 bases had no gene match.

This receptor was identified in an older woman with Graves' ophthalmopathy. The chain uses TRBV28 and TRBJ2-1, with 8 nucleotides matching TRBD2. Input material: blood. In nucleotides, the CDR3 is TGTGCCAGCACTGTGCGGACTAGCCCTTTCACCTACAATGAGCAGTTCTTC. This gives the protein CASTVRTSPFTYNEQFF.